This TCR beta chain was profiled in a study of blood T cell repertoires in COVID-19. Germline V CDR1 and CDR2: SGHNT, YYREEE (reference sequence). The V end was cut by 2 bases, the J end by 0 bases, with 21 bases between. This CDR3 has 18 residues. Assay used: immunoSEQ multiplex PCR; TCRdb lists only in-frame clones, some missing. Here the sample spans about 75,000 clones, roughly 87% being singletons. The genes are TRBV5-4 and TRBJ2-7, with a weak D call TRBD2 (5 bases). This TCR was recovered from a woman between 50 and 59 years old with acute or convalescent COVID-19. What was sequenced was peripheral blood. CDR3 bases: TGTGCCAGCAGCTTAGTCAACGCGGGCGGACCATCCTCCTACGAGCAGTACTTC. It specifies CASSLVNAGGPSSYEQYF.